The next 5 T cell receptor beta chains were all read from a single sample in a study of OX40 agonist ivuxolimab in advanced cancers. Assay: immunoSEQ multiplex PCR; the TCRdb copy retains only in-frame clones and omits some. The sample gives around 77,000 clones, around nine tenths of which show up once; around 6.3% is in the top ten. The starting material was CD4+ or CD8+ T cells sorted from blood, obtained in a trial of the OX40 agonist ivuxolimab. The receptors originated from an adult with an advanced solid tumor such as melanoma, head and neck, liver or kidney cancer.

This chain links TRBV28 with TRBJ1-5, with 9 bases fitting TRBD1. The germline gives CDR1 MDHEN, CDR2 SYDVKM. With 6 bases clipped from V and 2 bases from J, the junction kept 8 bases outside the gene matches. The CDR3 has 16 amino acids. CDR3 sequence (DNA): TGTGCCAGCAGCCTTACAGGGGGCAGAGGCAATCAGCCCCAGCATTTT. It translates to CASSLTGGRGNQPQHF.

The CDR3 sequence is CASSYQGAYEQYF. Here the CDR3 DNA reads TGTGCCAGCAGTTACCAGGGGGCCTACGAGCAGTACTTC. V and J are TRBV27 and TRBJ2-7; 7 positions match TRBD1. The germline CDR1 and CDR2 sequences are MNHEY and SMNVEV (reference sequence). The CDR3 totals 13 residues. J gave up 2 bases and V 4 bases, and 2 bases lay outside the gene matches.

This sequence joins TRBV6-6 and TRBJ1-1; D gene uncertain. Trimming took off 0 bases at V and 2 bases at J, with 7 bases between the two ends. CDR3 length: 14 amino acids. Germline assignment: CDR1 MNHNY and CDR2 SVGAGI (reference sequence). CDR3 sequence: CASSYSRGNTEAFF. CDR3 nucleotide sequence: TGTGCCAGCAGTTACTCGCGTGGTAACACTGAAGCTTTCTTT.

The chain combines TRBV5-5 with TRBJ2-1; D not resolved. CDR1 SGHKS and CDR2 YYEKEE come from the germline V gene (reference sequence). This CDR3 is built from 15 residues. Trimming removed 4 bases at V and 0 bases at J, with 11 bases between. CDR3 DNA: TGTGCCAGCAGCCCGTTAGCTGACTCCTACAATGAGCAGTTCTTC. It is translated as CASSPLADSYNEQFF. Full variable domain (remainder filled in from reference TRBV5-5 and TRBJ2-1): DAGVTQSPTHLIKTRGQQVTLRCSPISGHKSVSWYQQVLGQGPQFIFQYYEKEERGRGNFPDRFSARQFPNYSSELNVNALLLGDSALYLCASSPLADSYNEQFFGPGTRLTVL.

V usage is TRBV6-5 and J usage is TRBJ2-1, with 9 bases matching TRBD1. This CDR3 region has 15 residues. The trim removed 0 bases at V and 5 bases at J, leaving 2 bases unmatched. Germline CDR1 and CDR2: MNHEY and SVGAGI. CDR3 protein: CASSYSGQGNNEQFF. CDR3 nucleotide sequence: TGTGCCAGCAGTTACTCGGGACAGGGTAACAATGAGCAGTTCTTC.